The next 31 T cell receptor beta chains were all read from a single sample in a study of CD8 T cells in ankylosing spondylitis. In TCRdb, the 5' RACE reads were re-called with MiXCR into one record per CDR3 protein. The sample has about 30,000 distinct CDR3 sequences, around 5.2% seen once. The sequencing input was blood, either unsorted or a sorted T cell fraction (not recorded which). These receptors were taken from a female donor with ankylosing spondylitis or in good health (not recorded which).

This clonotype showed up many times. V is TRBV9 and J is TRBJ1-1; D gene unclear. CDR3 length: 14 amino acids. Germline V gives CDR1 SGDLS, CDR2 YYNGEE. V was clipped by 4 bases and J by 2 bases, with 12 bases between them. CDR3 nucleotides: TGTGCCAGCAGCCTCTCGACACTCAACACTGAAGCTTTCTTT. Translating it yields CASSLSTLNTEAFF.

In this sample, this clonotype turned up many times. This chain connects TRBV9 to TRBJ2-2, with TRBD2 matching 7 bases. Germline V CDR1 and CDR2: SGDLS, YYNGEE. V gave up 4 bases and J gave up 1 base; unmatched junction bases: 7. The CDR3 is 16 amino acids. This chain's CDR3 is CASSLSVAGNTGELFF. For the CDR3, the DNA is TGTGCCAGCAGCCTCTCCGTAGCGGGGAACACCGGGGAGCTGTTTTTT.

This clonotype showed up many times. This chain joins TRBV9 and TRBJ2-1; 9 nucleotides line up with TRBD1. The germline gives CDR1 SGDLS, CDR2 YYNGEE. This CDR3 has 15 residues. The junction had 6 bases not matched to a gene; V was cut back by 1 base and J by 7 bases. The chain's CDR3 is CASSVRTGALNEQFF. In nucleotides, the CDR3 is TGTGCCAGCAGCGTAAGGACAGGGGCCCTGAATGAGCAGTTCTTC. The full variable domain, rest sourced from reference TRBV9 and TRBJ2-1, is DSGVTQTPKHLITATGQRVTLRCSPRSGDLSVYWYQQSLDQGLQFLIQYYNGEERAKGNILERFSAQQFPDLHSELNLSSLELGDSALYFCASSVRTGALNEQFFGPGTRLTVL.

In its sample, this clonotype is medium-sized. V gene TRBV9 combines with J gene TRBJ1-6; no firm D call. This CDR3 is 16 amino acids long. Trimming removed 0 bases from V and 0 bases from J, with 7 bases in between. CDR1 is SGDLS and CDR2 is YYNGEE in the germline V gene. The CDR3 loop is CASSVEWSSYNSPLHF. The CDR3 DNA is TGTGCCAGCAGCGTAGAATGGAGCTCCTATAATTCACCCCTCCACTTT.

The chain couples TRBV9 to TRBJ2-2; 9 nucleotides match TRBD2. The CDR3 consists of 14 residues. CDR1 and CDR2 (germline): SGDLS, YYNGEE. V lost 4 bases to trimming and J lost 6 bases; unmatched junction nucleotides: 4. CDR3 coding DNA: TGTGCCAGCAGCTCTAGCGGGAATTCCGGGGAGCTGTTTTTT. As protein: CASSSSGNSGELFF. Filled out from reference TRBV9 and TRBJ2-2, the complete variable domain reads DSGVTQTPKHLITATGQRVTLRCSPRSGDLSVYWYQQSLDQGLQFLIQYYNGEERAKGNILERFSAQQFPDLHSELNLSSLELGDSALYFCASSSSGNSGELFFGEGSRLTVL.

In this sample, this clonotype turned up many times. The DNA for the CDR3 is TGTGCCAGCAGCGTTAGCGGGACTAGCCCCTACGAGCAGTACTTC. This encodes CASSVSGTSPYEQYF. This chain connects TRBV9 to TRBJ2-7; 9 positions agree with TRBD2. V shed 2 bases and J 2 bases; nucleotides not matched to a gene: 5. The CDR3 length is 15 residues. Germline values: CDR1 SGDLS, CDR2 YYNGEE. The whole variable domain, remainder taken from reference TRBV9 and TRBJ2-7, is DSGVTQTPKHLITATGQRVTLRCSPRSGDLSVYWYQQSLDQGLQFLIQYYNGEERAKGNILERFSAQQFPDLHSELNLSSLELGDSALYFCASSVSGTSPYEQYFGPGTRLTVT.

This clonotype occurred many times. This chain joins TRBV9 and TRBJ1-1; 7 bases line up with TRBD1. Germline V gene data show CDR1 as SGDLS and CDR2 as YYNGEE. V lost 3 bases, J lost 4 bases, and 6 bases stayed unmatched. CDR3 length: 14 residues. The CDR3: CASSARPGGTEAFF. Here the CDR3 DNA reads TGTGCCAGCAGCGCCCGCCCAGGGGGCACTGAAGCTTTCTTT.

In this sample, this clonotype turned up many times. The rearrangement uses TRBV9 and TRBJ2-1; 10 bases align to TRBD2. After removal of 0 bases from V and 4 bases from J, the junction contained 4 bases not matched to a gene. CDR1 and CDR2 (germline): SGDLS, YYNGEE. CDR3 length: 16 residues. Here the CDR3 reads CASSVDSGGTYNEQFF. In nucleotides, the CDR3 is TGTGCCAGCAGCGTAGATAGCGGGGGGACGTACAATGAGCAGTTCTTC.

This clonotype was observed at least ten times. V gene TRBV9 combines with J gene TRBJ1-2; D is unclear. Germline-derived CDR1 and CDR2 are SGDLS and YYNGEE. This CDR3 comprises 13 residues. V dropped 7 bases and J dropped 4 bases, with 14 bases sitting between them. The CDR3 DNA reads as TGTGCCAGCGGCGAGGGCCAGCTCTATGGCTACACCTTC. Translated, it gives CASGEGQLYGYTF. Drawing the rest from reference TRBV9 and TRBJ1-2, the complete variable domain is DSGVTQTPKHLITATGQRVTLRCSPRSGDLSVYWYQQSLDQGLQFLIQYYNGEERAKGNILERFSAQQFPDLHSELNLSSLELGDSALYFCASGEGQLYGYTFGSGTRLTVV.

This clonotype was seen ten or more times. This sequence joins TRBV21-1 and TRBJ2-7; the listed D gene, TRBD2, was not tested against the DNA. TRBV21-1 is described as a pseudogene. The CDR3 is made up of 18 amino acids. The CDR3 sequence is CASSQGTSGRPRTYEQYF. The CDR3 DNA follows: TGTGCCAGCAGCCAAGGGACTAGCGGGAGACCACGTACCTACGAGCAGTACTTC.

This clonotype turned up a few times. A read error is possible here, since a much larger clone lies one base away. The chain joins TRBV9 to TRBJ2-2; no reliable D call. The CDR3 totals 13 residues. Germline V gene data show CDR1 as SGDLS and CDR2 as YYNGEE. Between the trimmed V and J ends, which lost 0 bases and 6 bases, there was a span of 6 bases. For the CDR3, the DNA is TGTGCCAGCAGCGTAGGGATGTCCGGGGAGCTGTTTTTT. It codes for CASSVGMSGELFF.

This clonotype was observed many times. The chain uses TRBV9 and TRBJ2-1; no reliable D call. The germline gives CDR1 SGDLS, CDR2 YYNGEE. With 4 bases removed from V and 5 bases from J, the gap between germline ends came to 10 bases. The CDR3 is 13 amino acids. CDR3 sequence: CASSLGRNNEQFF. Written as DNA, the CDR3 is TGTGCCAGCAGCTTAGGCAGAAACAATGAGCAGTTCTTC.

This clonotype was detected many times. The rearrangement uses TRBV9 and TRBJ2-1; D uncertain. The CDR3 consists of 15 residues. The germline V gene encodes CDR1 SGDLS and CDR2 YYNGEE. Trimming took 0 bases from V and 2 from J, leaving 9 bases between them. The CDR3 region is CASSVVGLPYNEQFF. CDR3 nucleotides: TGTGCCAGCAGCGTAGTAGGGTTGCCCTACAATGAGCAGTTCTTC.

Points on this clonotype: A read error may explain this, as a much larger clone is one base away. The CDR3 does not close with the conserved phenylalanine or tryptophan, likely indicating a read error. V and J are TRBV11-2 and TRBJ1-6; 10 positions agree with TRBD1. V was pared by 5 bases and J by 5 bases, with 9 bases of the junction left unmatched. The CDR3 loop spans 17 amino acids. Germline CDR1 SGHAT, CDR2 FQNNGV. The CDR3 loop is CASSPNSGTGDNSPLHL. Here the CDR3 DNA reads TGTGCCAGCAGCCCAAACAGCGGGACAGGGGATAATTCACCCCTCCACTTA.

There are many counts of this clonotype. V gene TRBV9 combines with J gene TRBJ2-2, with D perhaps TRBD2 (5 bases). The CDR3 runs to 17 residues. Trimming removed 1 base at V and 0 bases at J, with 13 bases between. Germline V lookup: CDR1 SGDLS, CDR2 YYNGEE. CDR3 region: CASSVFSDWTNTGELFF. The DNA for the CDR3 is TGTGCCAGCAGCGTATTCTCGGACTGGACGAACACCGGGGAGCTGTTTTTT.

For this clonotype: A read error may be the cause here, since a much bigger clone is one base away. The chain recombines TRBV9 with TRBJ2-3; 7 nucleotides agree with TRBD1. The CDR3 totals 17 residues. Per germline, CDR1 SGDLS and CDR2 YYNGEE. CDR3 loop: CASSIELAGKGTDMQYF. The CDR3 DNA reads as TGTGCCAGCAGCATCGAACTGGCAGGGAAGGGGACAGATATGCAGTATTTT.

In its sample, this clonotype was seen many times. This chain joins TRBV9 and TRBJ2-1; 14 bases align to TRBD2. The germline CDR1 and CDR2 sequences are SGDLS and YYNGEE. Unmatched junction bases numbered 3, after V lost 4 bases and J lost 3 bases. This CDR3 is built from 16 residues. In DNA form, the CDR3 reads TGTGCCAGCAGCCTAGGGACTAGCGGGAGCTACAATGAGCAGTTCTTC. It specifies CASSLGTSGSYNEQFF.

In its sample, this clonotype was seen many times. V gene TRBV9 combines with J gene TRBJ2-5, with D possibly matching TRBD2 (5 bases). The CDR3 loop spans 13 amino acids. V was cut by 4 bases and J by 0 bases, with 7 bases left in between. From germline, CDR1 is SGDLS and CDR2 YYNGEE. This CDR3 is CASSPGNQETQYF. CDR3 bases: TGTGCCAGCAGCCCGGGGAACCAAGAGACCCAGTACTTC.

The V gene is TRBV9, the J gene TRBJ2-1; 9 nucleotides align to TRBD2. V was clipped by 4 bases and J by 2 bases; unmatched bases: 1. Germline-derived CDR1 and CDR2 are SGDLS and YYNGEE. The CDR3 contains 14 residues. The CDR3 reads CASSPSGAYNEQFF. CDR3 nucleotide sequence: TGTGCCAGCAGCCCTAGCGGGGCCTACAATGAGCAGTTCTTC.

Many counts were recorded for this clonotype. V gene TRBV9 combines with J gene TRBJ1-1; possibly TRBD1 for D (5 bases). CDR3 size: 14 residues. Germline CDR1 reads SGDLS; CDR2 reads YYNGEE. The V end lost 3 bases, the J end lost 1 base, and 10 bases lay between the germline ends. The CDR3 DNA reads TGTGCCAGCAGCGCAGACAGCGGGAACACTGAAGCTTTCTTT. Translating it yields CASSADSGNTEAFF.

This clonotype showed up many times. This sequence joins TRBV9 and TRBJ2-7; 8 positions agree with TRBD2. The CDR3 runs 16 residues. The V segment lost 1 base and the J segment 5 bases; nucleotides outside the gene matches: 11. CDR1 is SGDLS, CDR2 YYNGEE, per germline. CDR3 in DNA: TGTGCCAGCAGCGTAAGAGCGGGAGTTGGGACCGACGAGCAGTACTTC. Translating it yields CASSVRAGVGTDEQYF.

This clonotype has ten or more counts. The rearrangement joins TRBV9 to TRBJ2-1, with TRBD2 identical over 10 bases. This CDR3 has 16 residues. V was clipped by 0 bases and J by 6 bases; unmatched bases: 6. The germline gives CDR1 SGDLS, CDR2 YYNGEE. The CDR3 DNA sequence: TGTGCCAGCAGCGTAGAATCTAGCGGGGGACCCAATGAGCAGTTCTTC. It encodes CASSVESSGGPNEQFF.

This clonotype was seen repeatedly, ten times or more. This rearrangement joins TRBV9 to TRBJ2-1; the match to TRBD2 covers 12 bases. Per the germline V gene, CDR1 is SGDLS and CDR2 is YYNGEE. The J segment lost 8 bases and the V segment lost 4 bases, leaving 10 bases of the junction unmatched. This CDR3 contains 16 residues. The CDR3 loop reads CASSSPGLAGFDEQFF. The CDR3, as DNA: TGTGCCAGCAGCTCACCGGGACTAGCGGGTTTCGATGAGCAGTTCTTC.

This CDR3 is CASSVRTGANTGELFF. CDR3 nucleotide sequence: TGTGCCAGCAGCGTAAGAACAGGGGCGAACACCGGGGAGCTGTTTTTT. The chain recombines TRBV9 with TRBJ2-2, with TRBD1 matching 7 bases. The CDR3 covers 16 residues. Trimming cost V 1 base and J 0 bases; bases outside gene matches: 3. From germline, CDR1 is SGDLS and CDR2 YYNGEE.

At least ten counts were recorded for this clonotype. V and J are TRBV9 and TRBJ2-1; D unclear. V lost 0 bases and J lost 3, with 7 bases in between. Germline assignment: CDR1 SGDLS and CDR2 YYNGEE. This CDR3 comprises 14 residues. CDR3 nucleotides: TGTGCCAGCAGCGTAGAGCAGAACTACAATGAGCAGTTCTTC. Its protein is CASSVEQNYNEQFF.

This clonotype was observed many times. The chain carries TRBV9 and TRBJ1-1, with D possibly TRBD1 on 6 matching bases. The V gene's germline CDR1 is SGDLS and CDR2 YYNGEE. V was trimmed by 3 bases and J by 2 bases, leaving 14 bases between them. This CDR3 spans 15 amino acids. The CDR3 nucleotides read TGTGCCAGCAGCGCGGGGGGCGGGTCAAACACTGAAGCTTTCTTT. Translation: CASSAGGGSNTEAFF.

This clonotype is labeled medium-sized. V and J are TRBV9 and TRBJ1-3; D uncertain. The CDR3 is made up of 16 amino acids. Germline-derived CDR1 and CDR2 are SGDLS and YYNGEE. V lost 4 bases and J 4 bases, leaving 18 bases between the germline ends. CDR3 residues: CASSRSDSSAGNTIYF. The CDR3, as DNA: TGTGCCAGCAGCCGGAGTGACTCATCAGCCGGAAACACCATATATTTT. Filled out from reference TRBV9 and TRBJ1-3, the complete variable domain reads DSGVTQTPKHLITATGQRVTLRCSPRSGDLSVYWYQQSLDQGLQFLIQYYNGEERAKGNILERFSAQQFPDLHSELNLSSLELGDSALYFCASSRSDSSAGNTIYFGEGSWLTVV.

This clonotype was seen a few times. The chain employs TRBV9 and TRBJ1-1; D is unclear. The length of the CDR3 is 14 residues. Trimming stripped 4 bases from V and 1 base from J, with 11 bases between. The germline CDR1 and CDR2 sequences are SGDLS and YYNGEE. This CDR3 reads CASSRGGGNTEAFF. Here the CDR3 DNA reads TGTGCCAGCAGCCGTGGAGGAGGGAACACTGAAGCTTTCTTT.

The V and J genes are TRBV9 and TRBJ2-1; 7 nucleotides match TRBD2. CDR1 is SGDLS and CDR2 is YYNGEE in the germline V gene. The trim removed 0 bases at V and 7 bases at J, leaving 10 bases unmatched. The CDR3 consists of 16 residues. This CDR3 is CASSVGIRGVGNEQFF. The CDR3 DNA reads TGTGCCAGCAGCGTAGGAATACGGGGGGTCGGAAATGAGCAGTTCTTC.

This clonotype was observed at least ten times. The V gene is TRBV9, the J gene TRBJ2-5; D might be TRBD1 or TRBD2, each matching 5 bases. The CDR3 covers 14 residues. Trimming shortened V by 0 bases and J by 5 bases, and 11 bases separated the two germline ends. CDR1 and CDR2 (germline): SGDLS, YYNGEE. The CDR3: CASSVGEGLETQYF. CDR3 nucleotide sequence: TGTGCCAGCAGCGTAGGTGAGGGGCTGGAGACCCAGTACTTC.

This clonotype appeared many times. The CDR3 loop reads CASSPRGLGRFVDTDTQYF. The CDR3 nucleotides read TGTGCCAGCAGCCCCCGAGGCCTGGGACGGTTCGTGGACACAGATACGCAGTATTTT. This chain connects TRBV9 to TRBJ2-3; D tentatively fits TRBD1 or TRBD2 (5 bases each). Germline V gene sequence: CDR1 SGDLS, CDR2 YYNGEE. CDR3 length: 19 residues. V lost 4 bases and J lost 2, with 26 bases in between.